Listed below are T cell receptor beta chains from one sample, sequenced in a study of T cell repertoires in cytomegalovirus infection. One entry per CDR3 protein results from TCRdb running MiXCR on the reads. The data contain approximately 990,000 distinct CDR3 sequences, roughly 30% of them seen just once; the ten biggest clones take up roughly an eighth. Their specific antigens are unknown. The input for sequencing was cultured CD8+ T cells from PBMCs, taken from culture after CMV antigen stimulation. Source of these receptors: a human donor in good health (CMV status not recorded). Some clones in this sample may be carry-over from other donors' samples. CDR3s include the opening cysteine and the closing phenylalanine or tryptophan. A D gene is named only where the DNA matches it firmly. Where a row states a size, it is once, few, many or the class of an expanded clone; other rows omit it.

clone_size: few; d_call: NA; v_call: TRBV27; j_call: TRBJ2-4; cdr3_aa: CATGLNIQYF; cdr3_nt: TGTGCCACCGGCCTAAACATTCAGTACTTC
clone_size: NA; d_call: NA; v_call: TRBV5-4; j_call: TRBJ1-2; cdr3_aa: CASSFRGALNGYTF; cdr3_nt: TGTGCCAGCAGCTTTCGGGGGGCTTTAAATGGCTACACCTTC
clone_size: NA; d_call: NA; v_call: TRBV10-3; j_call: TRBJ1-1; cdr3_aa: CAISLRSLNTEAFF; cdr3_nt: TGTGCCATCAGCCTGAGGAGCCTGAACACTGAAGCTTTCTTT
clone_size: few; d_call: NA; v_call: TRBV7-3; j_call: TRBJ2-5; cdr3_aa: CASSAFTGSETQYF; cdr3_nt: TGTGCCAGCAGCGCCTTTACAGGTTCGGAGACCCAGTACTTC
clone_size: NA; d_call: NA; v_call: TRBV4-1; j_call: TRBJ1-2; cdr3_aa: CASSQHLRDNYGYTF; cdr3_nt: TGCGCCAGCAGCCAGCATCTCAGGGATAACTATGGCTACACCTTC
clone_size: many; d_call: TRBD1; v_call: TRBV7-8; j_call: TRBJ2-3; cdr3_aa: CASSLDRKRTGPFPTDTQYF; cdr3_nt: TGTGCCAGCAGCTTAGACCGCAAAAGGACAGGGCCCTTCCCCACAGATACGCAGTATTTT
clone_size: NA; d_call: NA; v_call: TRBV15; j_call: TRBJ1-5; cdr3_aa: CATSTMERNQPQHF; cdr3_nt: TGTGCCACCAGCACTATGGAGAGGAATCAGCCCCAGCATTTT
clone_size: many; d_call: NA; v_call: TRBV7-9; j_call: TRBJ1-1; cdr3_aa: CASSQPGGGSEAFF; cdr3_nt: TGTGCCAGCAGCCAGCCCGGGGGGGGTAGTGAAGCTTTCTTT
clone_size: NA; d_call: TRBD1; v_call: TRBV6-6; j_call: TRBJ2-2; cdr3_aa: CASSYPRQGHGELFF; cdr3_nt: TGTGCCAGCAGTTACCCCAGACAGGGGCACGGGGAGCTGTTTTTT
clone_size: NA; d_call: NA; v_call: TRBV6-2/TRBV6-3; j_call: TRBJ1-4; cdr3_aa: CASSYGGRRTDEKLFF; cdr3_nt: TGTGCCAGCAGTTATGGCGGACGGCGCACCGATGAAAAACTGTTTTTT
clone_size: few; d_call: NA; v_call: TRBV24-1; j_call: TRBJ2-7; cdr3_aa: CATSDGTYEQYF; cdr3_nt: TGTGCCACCAGTGATGGGACCTACGAGCAGTACTTC
clone_size: few; d_call: NA; v_call: TRBV7-9; j_call: TRBJ1-5; cdr3_aa: CASSVSDGSNQPQHF; cdr3_nt: TGTGCCAGCAGCGTATCGGACGGTAGCAATCAGCCCCAGCATTTT
clone_size: NA; d_call: TRBD1; v_call: TRBV27; j_call: TRBJ2-6; cdr3_aa: CASSFETGISGANVLTF; cdr3_nt: TGTGCCAGCAGTTTCGAGACAGGGATCTCTGGGGCCAACGTCCTGACTTTC
clone_size: once; d_call: NA; v_call: TRBV6-5; j_call: TRBJ2-1; cdr3_aa: CASSYGAGIYNEQFF; cdr3_nt: TGTGCCAGCAGTTACGGGGCAGGAATCTACAATGAGCAGTTCTTC
clone_size: NA; d_call: NA; v_call: TRBV7-9; j_call: TRBJ1-1; cdr3_aa: CASRYPRGGDTEAFF; cdr3_nt: TGTGCCAGCAGATACCCTAGGGGAGGGGACACTGAAGCTTTCTTT
clone_size: many; d_call: NA; v_call: TRBV7-9; j_call: TRBJ2-7; cdr3_aa: CASSLAGNPSSYEQYF; cdr3_nt: TGTGCCAGCAGCTTAGCAGGTAATCCGAGTTCCTACGAGCAGTACTTC
clone_size: NA; d_call: NA; v_call: TRBV2; j_call: TRBJ2-2; cdr3_aa: CARMDSTGELFF; cdr3_nt: TGTGCCAGGATGGACAGCACCGGGGAGCTGTTTTTT
clone_size: NA; d_call: NA; v_call: TRBV7-6; j_call: TRBJ1-1; cdr3_aa: CASSQPGVREAFF; cdr3_nt: TGTGCCAGCAGCCAACCAGGGGTAAGGGAAGCTTTCTTT
clone_size: NA; d_call: NA; v_call: TRBV15; j_call: TRBJ1-2; cdr3_aa: CATYDETGYHYGYTF; cdr3_nt: TGTGCCACCTACGATGAGACAGGCTATCACTATGGCTACACCTTC
clone_size: NA; d_call: NA; v_call: TRBV5-6; j_call: TRBJ2-4; cdr3_aa: CASSNPPPPYF; cdr3_nt: TGTGCCAGCAGTAACCCACCGCCACCGTACTTC
clone_size: few; d_call: NA; v_call: TRBV4-2; j_call: TRBJ1-1; cdr3_aa: CASSSLGERNTEAFF; cdr3_nt: TGTGCCAGCAGCTCCCTGGGGGAAAGGAACACTGAAGCTTTCTTT
clone_size: NA; d_call: TRBD1; v_call: TRBV29-1; j_call: TRBJ1-4; cdr3_aa: CSVEDLGDRGREKLFF; cdr3_nt: TGCAGCGTTGAAGATCTTGGGGACAGGGGGCGCGAAAAACTGTTTTTT
clone_size: many; d_call: TRBD1; v_call: TRBV7-6; j_call: TRBJ2-5; cdr3_aa: CASRSTGNEETQYF; cdr3_nt: TGTGCCAGCAGATCGACAGGGAATGAAGAGACCCAGTACTTC
clone_size: NA; d_call: NA; v_call: TRBV6-6; j_call: TRBJ2-3; cdr3_aa: CASSSGPLNTQYF; cdr3_nt: TGTGCCAGCAGTTCCGGACCACTCAATACGCAGTATTTT
clone_size: NA; d_call: NA; v_call: TRBV10-3; j_call: TRBJ1-2; cdr3_aa: CAISEEGGGVYSNYGYTF; cdr3_nt: TGTGCCATCAGTGAAGAAGGAGGGGGGGTCTATTCTAACTATGGCTACACCTTC
clone_size: NA; d_call: NA; v_call: TRBV27; j_call: TRBJ2-1; cdr3_aa: CASSLAGNREQFF; cdr3_nt: TGTGCCAGCAGTTTGGCCGGTAATCGCGAGCAGTTCTTC
clone_size: once; d_call: NA; v_call: TRBV7-4; j_call: TRBJ2-5; cdr3_aa: CANSLPASETQYF; cdr3_nt: TGTGCCAACAGCCTACCCGCGTCAGAGACCCAGTACTTC
clone_size: NA; d_call: NA; v_call: TRBV10-3; j_call: TRBJ2-3; cdr3_aa: CAISESSGASTDTQYF; cdr3_nt: TGTGCCATCAGTGAGTCGTCTGGGGCCAGCACAGATACGCAGTATTTT
clone_size: NA; d_call: TRBD1; v_call: TRBV7-9; j_call: TRBJ1-2; cdr3_aa: CASSLGSRTGGVYGYTF; cdr3_nt: TGTGCCAGCAGCTTAGGTTCCCGGACAGGGGGCGTCTATGGCTACACCTTC
clone_size: NA; d_call: NA; v_call: TRBV7-9; j_call: TRBJ1-3; cdr3_aa: CASSPGYTIYF; cdr3_nt: TGTGCCAGCAGCCCCGGTTACACCATATATTTT
clone_size: NA; d_call: NA; v_call: TRBV28; j_call: TRBJ2-2; cdr3_aa: CASHSPPGELFF; cdr3_nt: TGTGCCAGCCATTCACCGCCCGGGGAGCTGTTTTTT
clone_size: few; d_call: TRBD2; v_call: TRBV4-2; j_call: TRBJ2-3; cdr3_aa: CASRELAGGLPTDTQYF; cdr3_nt: TGTGCCAGCAGGGAACTAGCGGGGGGCCTACCCACAGATACGCAGTATTTT
clone_size: NA; d_call: TRBD2; v_call: TRBV4-3; j_call: TRBJ2-1; cdr3_aa: CASSLRAGYNEQFF; cdr3_nt: TGCGCCAGCAGCCTTCGAGCGGGATACAATGAGCAGTTCTTC
clone_size: NA; d_call: TRBD1; v_call: TRBV2; j_call: TRBJ1-6; cdr3_aa: CVSTVDRPSSYNSPLHF; cdr3_nt: TGTGTCAGCACTGTGGACAGGCCCAGCTCCTATAATTCACCCCTCCACTTT
clone_size: NA; d_call: NA; v_call: TRBV4-2; j_call: TRBJ2-2; cdr3_aa: CASSQDPLGELFF; cdr3_nt: TGTGCCAGCAGCCAAGATCCTTTAGGGGAGCTGTTTTTT
clone_size: NA; d_call: TRBD1; v_call: TRBV7-2; j_call: TRBJ1-5; cdr3_aa: CASSTPDRGNQPQHF; cdr3_nt: TGTGCCAGCAGCACGCCTGACAGGGGCAATCAGCCCCAGCATTTT
clone_size: NA; d_call: NA; v_call: TRBV19; j_call: TRBJ1-2; cdr3_aa: CASTFSYDYTFGSGTGYRGTF; cdr3_nt: NA
clone_size: many; d_call: TRBD2; v_call: TRBV7-2; j_call: TRBJ2-3; cdr3_aa: CASSILAGYTDTQYF; cdr3_nt: TGTGCCAGCAGCATACTAGCGGGTTACACAGATACGCAGTATTTT
clone_size: NA; d_call: TRBD1; v_call: TRBV28; j_call: TRBJ1-3; cdr3_aa: CASRLRLGTGVANTIYF; cdr3_nt: TGTGCCAGCAGGCTTCGTCTCGGGACAGGGGTAGCAAACACCATATATTTT
clone_size: many; d_call: NA; v_call: TRBV7-2; j_call: TRBJ2-1; cdr3_aa: CASSFGTAGANEQFF; cdr3_nt: TGTGCCAGCAGCTTCGGGACTGCAGGTGCCAATGAGCAGTTCTTC
clone_size: once; d_call: NA; v_call: TRBV27; j_call: TRBJ1-2; cdr3_aa: CASSLSESIGFNYGYTF; cdr3_nt: TGTGCCAGCAGTTTATCTGAGAGTATAGGCTTTAACTATGGCTACACCTTC
clone_size: NA; d_call: NA; v_call: TRBV6-6; j_call: TRBJ2-3; cdr3_aa: CASRTTDTDTQYF; cdr3_nt: TGTGCCAGCAGGACGACAGACACAGATACGCAGTATTTT
clone_size: NA; d_call: TRBD2; v_call: TRBV5-4; j_call: TRBJ2-1; cdr3_aa: CASRSGVVYEQFF; cdr3_nt: TGTGCCAGCCGTAGCGGGGTAGTATATGAGCAGTTCTTC
clone_size: once; d_call: NA; v_call: TRBV12-3/TRBV12-4; j_call: TRBJ1-1; cdr3_aa: CASSAGHLNTEAFF; cdr3_nt: TGTGCCAGCAGTGCGGGACATCTGAACACTGAAGCTTTCTTT
clone_size: NA; d_call: NA; v_call: TRBV27; j_call: TRBJ1-5; cdr3_aa: CASRLHSNQPQHF; cdr3_nt: TGTGCCAGCAGACTCCATAGCAATCAGCCCCAGCATTTT
clone_size: NA; d_call: NA; v_call: TRBV20-1; j_call: TRBJ2-3; cdr3_aa: CSASEYGTSTDTQYF; cdr3_nt: TGCAGTGCTAGCGAGTACGGGACTAGCACAGATACGCAGTATTTT
clone_size: NA; d_call: TRBD2; v_call: TRBV9; j_call: TRBJ2-1; cdr3_aa: CASSEKPSGGYLYNEQFF; cdr3_nt: TGTGCCAGCAGCGAAAAGCCTAGCGGGGGGTACTTATACAATGAGCAGTTCTTC
clone_size: NA; d_call: NA; v_call: TRBV7-9; j_call: TRBJ1-1; cdr3_aa: CASSLTKSMNTEAFF; cdr3_nt: TGTGCCAGCAGCTTAACGAAGAGTATGAACACTGAAGCTTTCTTT
clone_size: once; d_call: NA; v_call: TRBV19; j_call: TRBJ1-1; cdr3_aa: CGSTYRTVPMNTEAFF; cdr3_nt: TGTGGCAGTACGTATCGGACAGTCCCAATGAACACTGAAGCTTTCTTT
clone_size: few; d_call: NA; v_call: TRBV5-4; j_call: TRBJ2-1; cdr3_aa: CASGPPWGASVNEQFF; cdr3_nt: TGTGCCAGCGGACCACCCTGGGGGGCTTCGGTGAATGAGCAGTTCTTC
clone_size: NA; d_call: NA; v_call: TRBV6-2/TRBV6-3; j_call: TRBJ2-1; cdr3_aa: CASSYNLNEQFF; cdr3_nt: TGTGCCAGCAGTTACAATTTGAATGAGCAGTTCTTC
clone_size: NA; d_call: NA; v_call: TRBV25-1; j_call: TRBJ2-7; cdr3_aa: CASSDSVTYEQYF; cdr3_nt: TGTGCCAGCAGTGATTCGGTCACCTACGAGCAGTACTTC